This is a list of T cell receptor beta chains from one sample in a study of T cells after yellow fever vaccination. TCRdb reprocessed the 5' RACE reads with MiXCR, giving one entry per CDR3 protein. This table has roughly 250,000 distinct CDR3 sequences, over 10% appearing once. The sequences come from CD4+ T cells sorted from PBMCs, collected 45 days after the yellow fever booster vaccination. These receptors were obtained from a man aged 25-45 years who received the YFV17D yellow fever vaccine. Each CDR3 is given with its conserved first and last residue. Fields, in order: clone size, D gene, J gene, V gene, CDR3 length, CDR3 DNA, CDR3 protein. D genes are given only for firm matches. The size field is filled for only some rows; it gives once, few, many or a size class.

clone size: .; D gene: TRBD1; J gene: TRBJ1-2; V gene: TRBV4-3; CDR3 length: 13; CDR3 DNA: TGCGCCAGCAGCCTCGGGACAGGGAATGGCTACACCTTC; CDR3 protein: CASSLGTGNGYTF
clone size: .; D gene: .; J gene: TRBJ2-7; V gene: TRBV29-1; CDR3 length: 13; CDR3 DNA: TGCAGCGTTGCGTGGGGGGAACACTACGAGCAGTACTTC; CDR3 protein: CSVAWGEHYEQYF
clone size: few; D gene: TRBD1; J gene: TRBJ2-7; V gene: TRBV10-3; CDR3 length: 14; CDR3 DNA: TGTGCCATCAGTGCCGGGACAGATAACTACGAGCAGTACTTC; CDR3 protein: CAISAGTDNYEQYF
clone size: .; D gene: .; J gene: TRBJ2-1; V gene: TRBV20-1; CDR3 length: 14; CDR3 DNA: TGCAGTGCTAGAGGTCAGGGCGCCTACAATGAGCAGTTCTTC; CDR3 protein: CSARGQGAYNEQFF
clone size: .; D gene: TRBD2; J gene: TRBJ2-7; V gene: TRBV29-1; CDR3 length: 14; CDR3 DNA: TGCAGCGTTAAGGGTGAAGGGAGGGCCCACGAGCAGTACTTC; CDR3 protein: CSVKGEGRAHEQYF
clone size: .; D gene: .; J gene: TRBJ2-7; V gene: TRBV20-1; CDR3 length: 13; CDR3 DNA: TGCAGTGCGGGGAACGGGATTTCCTACGAGCAGTACTTC; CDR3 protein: CSAGNGISYEQYF
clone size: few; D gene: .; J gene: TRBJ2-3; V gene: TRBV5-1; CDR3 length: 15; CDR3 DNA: TGCGCCAGCAGCTTGGAGGGCCCTAGCACAGATACGCAGTATTTT; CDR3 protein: CASSLEGPSTDTQYF
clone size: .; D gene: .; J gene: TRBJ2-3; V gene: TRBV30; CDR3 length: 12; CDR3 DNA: TGTGCCTGGGGCGGGCTCACAGATACGCAGTATTTT; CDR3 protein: CAWGGLTDTQYF
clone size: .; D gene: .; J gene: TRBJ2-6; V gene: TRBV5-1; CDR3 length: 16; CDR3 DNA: TGCGCCAGCAGCTTGGGATGGGGCTCTGGGGCCAACGTCCTGACTTTC; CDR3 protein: CASSLGWGSGANVLTF
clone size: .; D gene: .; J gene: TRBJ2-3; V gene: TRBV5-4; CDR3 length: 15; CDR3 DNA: TGTGCCAGCAGCTCCAACAGGGCTCAGACAGATACGCAGTATTTT; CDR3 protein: CASSSNRAQTDTQYF
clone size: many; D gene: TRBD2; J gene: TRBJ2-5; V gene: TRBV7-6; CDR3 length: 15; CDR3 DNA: TGTGCCAGCAGCCTAGCGGGAGGGCCGGGAGAGACCCAGTACTTC; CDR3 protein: CASSLAGGPGETQYF
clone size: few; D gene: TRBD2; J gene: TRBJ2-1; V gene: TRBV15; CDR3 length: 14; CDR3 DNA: TGTGCCACCAGCATCGGGAGGGTCGACAATGAGCAGTTCTTC; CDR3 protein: CATSIGRVDNEQFF
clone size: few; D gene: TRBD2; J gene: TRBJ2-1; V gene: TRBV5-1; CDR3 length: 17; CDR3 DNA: TGCGCCAGCAGCGGGGAGGGACTCCGAACAAGATACAATGAGCAGTTCTTC; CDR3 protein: CASSGEGLRTRYNEQFF
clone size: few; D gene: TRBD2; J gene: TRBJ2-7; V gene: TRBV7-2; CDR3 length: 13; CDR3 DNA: TGTGCCAGCAGCGTGACTAGCGTCTACGAGCAGTACTTC; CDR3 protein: CASSVTSVYEQYF
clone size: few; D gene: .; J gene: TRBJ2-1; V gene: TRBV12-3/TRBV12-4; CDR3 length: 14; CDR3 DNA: TGTGCCAGCAGTTCGGGCCTAGGCCACAATGAGCAGTTCTTC; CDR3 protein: CASSSGLGHNEQFF
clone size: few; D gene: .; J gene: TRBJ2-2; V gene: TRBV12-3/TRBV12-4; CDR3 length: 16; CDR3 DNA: TGTGCCAGCAGTTTAGGGCTAGCCGGGCGCGCCGGGGAGCTGTTTTTT; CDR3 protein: CASSLGLAGRAGELFF
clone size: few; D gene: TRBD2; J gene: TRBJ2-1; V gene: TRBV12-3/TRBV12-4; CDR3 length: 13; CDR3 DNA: TGTGCCAGCATGGCAGCGGGAGTAGGCGAGCAGTTCTTC; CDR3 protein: CASMAAGVGEQFF
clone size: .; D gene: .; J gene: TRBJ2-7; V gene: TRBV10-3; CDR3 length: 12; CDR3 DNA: TGTGCCATCAGACGGGACGTGGGAGAGCAGTACTTC; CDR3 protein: CAIRRDVGEQYF
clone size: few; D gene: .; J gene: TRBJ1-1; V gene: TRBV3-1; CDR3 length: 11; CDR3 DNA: TGTGCCAGCAGCCAAGGATGGGGGGCTTTCTTT; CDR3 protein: CASSQGWGAFF
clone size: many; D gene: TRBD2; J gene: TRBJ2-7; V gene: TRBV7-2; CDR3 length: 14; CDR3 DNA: TGTGCCAGCAGCTTAACCGGACTAGGCCACGAGCAGTACTTC; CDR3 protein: CASSLTGLGHEQYF